The rows below give T cell receptor beta chains drawn from one sample of a study of blood T cell repertoires in COVID-19. Sequencing used immunoSEQ multiplex PCR; TCRdb keeps in-frame clones, though not all of them. The data hold about 200,000 clones, with approximately 80% observed a single time. Material: peripheral blood. Receptors originate from a human donor in a cohort sampled during active COVID-19. Each CDR3 is given with its conserved first and last residue. The order of the fields is CDR3 protein, CDR3 DNA, CDR3 length, D gene, J gene, clone size, V gene. D genes are given only for firm matches. Not every row has a clone size; where given, it reads once, few, many or a size class.

cdr3_aa: CASSLRGEANEKLFF
cdr3_nt: TGTGCCAGCAGCTTAAGAGGAGAGGCTAATGAAAAACTGTTTTTT
cdr3_length: 15
d_call: -
j_call: TRBJ1-4
clone_size: -
v_call: TRBV7-9

cdr3_aa: CASSLGGGFETQYF
cdr3_nt: TGTGCCAGCAGCTTAGGCGGGGGGTTCGAGACCCAGTACTTC
cdr3_length: 14
d_call: TRBD2
j_call: TRBJ2-5
clone_size: -
v_call: TRBV7-9

cdr3_aa: CASRDLSSGSDYEQYF
cdr3_nt: TGTGCCAGCAGGGATCTCTCTAGCGGGAGTGACTACGAGCAGTACTTC
cdr3_length: 16
d_call: TRBD2
j_call: TRBJ2-7
clone_size: -
v_call: TRBV25-1

cdr3_aa: CASSSQGAHTEAFF
cdr3_nt: TGCGCCAGCAGCTCACAGGGGGCCCACACTGAAGCTTTCTTT
cdr3_length: 14
d_call: TRBD1
j_call: TRBJ1-1
clone_size: -
v_call: TRBV5-1

cdr3_aa: CASSPRGAGYGYTF
cdr3_nt: TGTGCCAGTAGTCCCAGGGGGGCGGGCTATGGCTACACCTTC
cdr3_length: 14
d_call: TRBD1
j_call: TRBJ1-2
clone_size: -
v_call: TRBV19

cdr3_aa: CASSLRSSYNEQFF
cdr3_nt: TGTGCCAGCAGCTTAAGGAGCTCCTACAATGAGCAGTTCTTC
cdr3_length: 14
d_call: -
j_call: TRBJ2-1
clone_size: -
v_call: TRBV2

cdr3_aa: CASSYWSTGTDTQYF
cdr3_nt: TGTGCCAGCAGTTATTGGTCAACTGGCACAGATACGCAGTATTTT
cdr3_length: 15
d_call: -
j_call: TRBJ2-3
clone_size: -
v_call: TRBV6-6

cdr3_aa: CASKGNKNNYGYTF
cdr3_nt: TGTGCCAGCAAGGGGAACAAGAATAACTATGGCTACACCTTC
cdr3_length: 14
d_call: -
j_call: TRBJ1-2
clone_size: -
v_call: TRBV27

cdr3_aa: CASSSQGEIEEQYF
cdr3_nt: TGTGCCAGCAGTAGTCAGGGTGAAATAGAAGAGCAGTACTTC
cdr3_length: 14
d_call: -
j_call: TRBJ2-7
clone_size: -
v_call: TRBV2

cdr3_aa: CASSLARRTGELFF
cdr3_nt: TGTGCCAGCAGCTTAGCCCGCAGGACCGGGGAGCTGTTTTTT
cdr3_length: 14
d_call: -
j_call: TRBJ2-2
clone_size: -
v_call: TRBV7-8

cdr3_aa: CASGRAGQGYGYTF
cdr3_nt: TGTGCCAGTGGAAGGGCGGGACAGGGATATGGCTACACCTTC
cdr3_length: 14
d_call: TRBD1
j_call: TRBJ1-2
clone_size: few
v_call: TRBV19

cdr3_aa: CASSPATGGGGYGYTF
cdr3_nt: TGTGCCAGCTCACCAGCCACAGGGGGCGGAGGCTATGGCTACACCTTC
cdr3_length: 16
d_call: TRBD1
j_call: TRBJ1-2
clone_size: -
v_call: TRBV18

cdr3_aa: CASSAEGTGREKLFF
cdr3_nt: TGTGCCAGCAGCGCCGAGGGGACAGGGCGTGAAAAACTGTTTTTT
cdr3_length: 15
d_call: TRBD1
j_call: TRBJ1-4
clone_size: -
v_call: TRBV9

cdr3_aa: CASNPGLSKGTQYF
cdr3_nt: TGTGCCAGCAATCCCGGACTTTCTAAAGGGACCCAGTACTTC
cdr3_length: 14
d_call: -
j_call: TRBJ2-5
clone_size: -
v_call: TRBV6-5

cdr3_aa: CASSLIQGSNEQFF
cdr3_nt: TGTGCCAGCAGCCTCATACAGGGTTCCAATGAGCAGTTCTTC
cdr3_length: 14
d_call: -
j_call: TRBJ2-1
clone_size: -
v_call: TRBV9

cdr3_aa: CASSPGGQETQYF
cdr3_nt: TGTGCCAGCTCACCGGGAGGGCAAGAGACCCAGTACTTC
cdr3_length: 13
d_call: TRBD2
j_call: TRBJ2-5
clone_size: -
v_call: TRBV18

cdr3_aa: CASSLYGPRRTAPYNSPLHF
cdr3_nt: TGTGCCAGCAGTTTATATGGACCGCGGCGGACAGCGCCTTATAATTCACCCCTCCACTTT
cdr3_length: 20
d_call: -
j_call: TRBJ1-6
clone_size: -
v_call: TRBV27

cdr3_aa: CASRQGAYNEQFF
cdr3_nt: TGTGCCAGTAGACAGGGAGCCTACAATGAGCAGTTCTTC
cdr3_length: 13
d_call: -
j_call: TRBJ2-1
clone_size: -
v_call: TRBV19

cdr3_aa: CASNLAGSWETQYF
cdr3_nt: TGTGCCAGCAACCTAGCGGGTTCCTGGGAGACCCAGTACTTC
cdr3_length: 14
d_call: TRBD2
j_call: TRBJ2-5
clone_size: -
v_call: TRBV11-2

cdr3_aa: CASSVDNPNYGYTF
cdr3_nt: TGTGCCAGCAGCGTAGATAATCCTAACTATGGCTACACCTTC
cdr3_length: 14
d_call: -
j_call: TRBJ1-2
clone_size: -
v_call: TRBV9

cdr3_aa: CASSYLGGQPQHF
cdr3_nt: TGTGCCAGCAGTTATCTAGGGGGACAGCCCCAGCATTTT
cdr3_length: 13
d_call: -
j_call: TRBJ1-5
clone_size: -
v_call: TRBV11-2

cdr3_aa: CASSREGTGSYNEQFF
cdr3_nt: TGTGCCAGCTCACGGGAGGGGACAGGGTCCTACAATGAGCAGTTCTTC
cdr3_length: 16
d_call: TRBD1
j_call: TRBJ2-1
clone_size: -
v_call: TRBV18

cdr3_aa: CASNDQGRYGNTIYF
cdr3_nt: TGTGCCAGTAATGATCAGGGAAGGTACGGAAACACCATATATTTT
cdr3_length: 15
d_call: -
j_call: TRBJ1-3
clone_size: -
v_call: TRBV19

cdr3_aa: CASSIQGAQETQYF
cdr3_nt: TGTGCCAGTAGTATACAGGGGGCGCAAGAGACCCAGTACTTC
cdr3_length: 14
d_call: TRBD1
j_call: TRBJ2-5
clone_size: once
v_call: TRBV19

cdr3_aa: CAISESTRTGGYGYTF
cdr3_nt: TGTGCCATCAGTGAGTCTACCCGGACAGGGGGCTATGGCTACACCTTC
cdr3_length: 16
d_call: TRBD1
j_call: TRBJ1-2
clone_size: -
v_call: TRBV10-3

cdr3_aa: CASSPNSYSPLHF
cdr3_nt: TGTGCCAGCAGCCCAAACAGCTATTCACCCCTCCACTTT
cdr3_length: 13
d_call: -
j_call: TRBJ1-6
clone_size: once
v_call: TRBV7-9

cdr3_aa: CASSSGLAREQYF
cdr3_nt: TGTGCCAGCAGCTCGGGACTAGCGCGGGAGCAGTACTTC
cdr3_length: 13
d_call: TRBD2
j_call: TRBJ2-7
clone_size: -
v_call: TRBV12-3/TRBV12-4

cdr3_aa: CASSLASSGQETQYF
cdr3_nt: TGCGCCAGCAGCTTGGCCTCTAGCGGGCAAGAGACCCAGTACTTC
cdr3_length: 15
d_call: TRBD2
j_call: TRBJ2-5
clone_size: -
v_call: TRBV5-1

cdr3_aa: CASRIFRGAGDYSNQPQHF
cdr3_nt: TGTGCCAGCAGGATCTTTCGGGGGGCCGGCGATTATAGCAATCAGCCCCAGCATTTT
cdr3_length: 19
d_call: -
j_call: TRBJ1-5
clone_size: -
v_call: TRBV5-8

cdr3_aa: CASSLPGTGDTGELFF
cdr3_nt: TGTGCCAGCAGCTTACCCGGGACAGGAGACACCGGGGAGCTGTTTTTT
cdr3_length: 16
d_call: TRBD1
j_call: TRBJ2-2
clone_size: -
v_call: TRBV5-4

cdr3_aa: CASSPRADTEAFF
cdr3_nt: TGTGCCAGCAGTCCCAGGGCCGACACTGAAGCTTTCTTT
cdr3_length: 13
d_call: -
j_call: TRBJ1-1
clone_size: -
v_call: TRBV6-5

cdr3_aa: CARGHQNSAVYEQYF
cdr3_nt: TGTGCCAGAGGACACCAGAATTCCGCAGTCTACGAGCAGTACTTC
cdr3_length: 15
d_call: -
j_call: TRBJ2-7
clone_size: -
v_call: TRBV2

cdr3_aa: CSVQTREQYF
cdr3_nt: TGCAGCGTTCAAACGAGGGAGCAGTACTTC
cdr3_length: 10
d_call: -
j_call: TRBJ2-7
clone_size: -
v_call: TRBV29-1

cdr3_aa: CSVDGQGWGYGYTF
cdr3_nt: TGCAGCGTTGATGGACAGGGCTGGGGCTATGGCTACACCTTC
cdr3_length: 14
d_call: TRBD1
j_call: TRBJ1-2
clone_size: -
v_call: TRBV29-1

cdr3_aa: CASSGPAETQYF
cdr3_nt: TGTGCCAGCAGTGGCCCTGCGGAGACCCAGTACTTC
cdr3_length: 12
d_call: -
j_call: TRBJ2-5
clone_size: -
v_call: TRBV25-1